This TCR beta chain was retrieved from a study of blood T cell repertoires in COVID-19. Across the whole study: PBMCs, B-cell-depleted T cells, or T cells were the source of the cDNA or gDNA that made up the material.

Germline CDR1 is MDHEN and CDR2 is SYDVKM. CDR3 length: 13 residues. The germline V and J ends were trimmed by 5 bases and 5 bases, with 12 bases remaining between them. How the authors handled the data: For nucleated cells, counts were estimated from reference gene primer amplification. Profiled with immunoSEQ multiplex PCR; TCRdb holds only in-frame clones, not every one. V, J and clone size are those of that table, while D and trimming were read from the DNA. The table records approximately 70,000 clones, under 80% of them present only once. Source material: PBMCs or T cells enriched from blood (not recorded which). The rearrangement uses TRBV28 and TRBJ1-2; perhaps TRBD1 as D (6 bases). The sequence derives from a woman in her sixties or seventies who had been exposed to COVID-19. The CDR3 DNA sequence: TGTGCCAGCAGTGACAACAGGGTTTATGGCTACACCTTC. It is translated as CASSDNRVYGYTF.